The rows below give T cell receptor beta chains drawn from one sample of a study of blood T cells in healthy people across ages. One entry per CDR3 protein results from TCRdb running MiXCR on the 5' RACE reads. Among fewer than 900,000 distinct CDR3 sequences listed, around 36% were seen once. Sequenced material: blood. These receptors were collected from a young man in good health. CDR3s include the opening cysteine and the closing phenylalanine or tryptophan. A D gene is named only where the DNA matches it firmly. Clone size, where shown, is once, few, many, or a class for clones that have expanded.

D,J,V,size,CDR3,DNA
.,TRBJ1-5,TRBV7-2,.,CSSSGSVLSNQPQHF,TGTTCCAGCAGCGGTAGCGTATTGAGCAATCAGCCCCAGCATTTT
.,TRBJ2-5,TRBV30,.,CAWKGSPVGETQYF,TGTGCCTGGAAAGGGTCCCCGGTGGGAGAGACCCAGTACTTC
TRBD2,TRBJ2-1,TRBV20-1,few,CSAGLAGGEQFF,TGCAGTGCAGGACTAGCGGGGGGTGAGCAGTTCTTC
TRBD2,TRBJ2-5,TRBV7-3,.,CASSFSGSGQETQYF,TGTGCCAGCAGCTTTAGCGGGAGTGGCCAAGAGACCCAGTACTTC
TRBD2,TRBJ2-7,TRBV9,.,CASSGFGSSGGPSSYNEQYF,TGTGCCAGCAGCGGTTTTGGTTCTAGCGGGGGGCCTAGCTCCTACAATGAGCAGTACTTC
.,TRBJ2-6,TRBV14,many,CASSQGLAGANVLTF,TGTGCCAGCAGCCAAGGGCTAGCGGGGGCCAACGTCCTGACTTTC
TRBD1,TRBJ2-5,TRBV2,.,CASSEVQGVETQYF,TGTGCCAGCAGTGAAGTCCAGGGGGTTGAGACCCAGTACTTC
.,TRBJ2-3,TRBV27,.,CASSAGIGDTQYF,TGTGCCAGCAGTGCGGGTATTGGAGATACGCAGTATTTT
.,TRBJ2-7,TRBV5-5,.,CASSFLLLRGRGSYEQYF,TGTGCCAGCAGCTTTCTACTACTCCGGGGACGTGGCTCCTACGAGCAGTACTTC
TRBD1,TRBJ1-5,TRBV20-1,.,CSARETGTGYQPQHF,TGCAGTGCTAGAGAAACCGGGACAGGGTATCAGCCCCAGCATTTT
.,TRBJ2-7,TRBV7-9,few,CASSMGDEQYF,TGTGCCAGCAGCATGGGCGACGAGCAGTACTTC
TRBD2,TRBJ2-1,TRBV19,.,CASSNLAGGPNEQFF,TGTGCCAGTAGTAACCTAGCGGGGGGGCCAAATGAGCAGTTCTTC
.,TRBJ1-5,TRBV12-5,.,CASGWEGGSNQPQHF,TGTGCTAGTGGTTGGGAAGGCGGTAGCAATCAGCCCCAGCATTTT
.,TRBJ1-2,TRBV7-2,few,CASSLGGTRAGGGYTF,TGTGCCAGCAGCTTAGGTGGGACACGTGCTGGTGGTGGCTACACCTTC
.,TRBJ1-2,TRBV6-1,few,CASTAGARGYTF,TGTGCCAGCACCGCAGGGGCTCGGGGCTACACCTTC
.,TRBJ2-3,TRBV30,.,CAWSRYTDTQYF,TGTGCCTGGAGCAGGTACACAGATACGCAGTATTTT
.,TRBJ2-3,TRBV12-3/TRBV12-4,.,CASSYPSDSQSTDTQYF,TGTGCCAGCAGTTACCCCTCGGACAGTCAGAGCACAGATACGCAGTATTTT
.,TRBJ1-3,TRBV7-2,few,CASSLDGREDGNTIYF,TGTGCCAGCAGCTTAGACGGCAGGGAGGATGGAAACACCATATATTTT
TRBD2,TRBJ2-1,TRBV9,once,CASAGGATQETQFF,TGTGCCAGCGCGGGGGGGGCAACTCAAGAGACCCAGTTCTTC
TRBD1,TRBJ2-7,TRBV28,.,CASSLVPILSDRGGNEQYF,TGTGCCAGCAGTCTTGTCCCGATACTATCAGACAGGGGGGGGAATGAGCAGTACTTC
TRBD1,TRBJ2-7,TRBV7-2,.,CASSGGTGAHEQYF,TGTGCCAGCAGCGGCGGGACAGGGGCCCACGAGCAGTACTTC
TRBD1,TRBJ1-2,TRBV7-9,few,CASSFGQGGYTF,TGTGCCAGCAGCTTCGGACAGGGCGGCTACACCTTC
.,TRBJ2-3,TRBV12-3/TRBV12-4,few,CASIRGGARTDTQYF,TGTGCCAGCATCCGAGGAGGGGCCCGCACAGATACGCAGTATTTT
.,TRBJ2-7,TRBV2,.,CASRNTEQYF,TGTGCCAGCAGAAACACGGAGCAGTACTTC
.,TRBJ1-3,TRBV12-3/TRBV12-4,.,CASSSPSGTGNTIYF,TGTGCCAGCAGTTCCCCCTCGGGGACGGGAAACACCATATATTTT
.,TRBJ1-6,TRBV29-1,.,CSVGSTGNSPLHF,TGCAGCGTTGGCTCAACAGGGAATTCACCCCTCCACTTT
.,TRBJ1-2,TRBV5-6,few,CASSLDRVILYGYTF,TGTGCCAGCAGCTTGGATCGAGTAATCCTCTATGGCTACACCTTC
TRBD1,TRBJ2-5,TRBV10-3,.,CAISDPTGAGETQYF,TGTGCCATCAGTGACCCCACAGGGGCTGGAGAGACCCAGTACTTC
TRBD1,TRBJ2-5,TRBV20-1,many,CSAFPARGQLETQYF,TGCAGTGCTTTCCCCGCCAGGGGGCAATTGGAGACCCAGTACTTC
.,TRBJ2-7,TRBV30,once,CACGEWDSYEQYF,TGTGCCTGCGGGGAGTGGGACTCCTACGAGCAGTACTTC
.,TRBJ2-3,TRBV7-3,.,CASSLKGYGWLDTQYF,TGTGCCAGCAGCTTAAAAGGATATGGTTGGCTGGATACGCAGTATTTT
TRBD2,TRBJ2-1,TRBV4-3,once,CASSPRLAGGPPYNEQFF,TGCGCCAGCAGCCCCCGGCTAGCGGGGGGCCCCCCATACAATGAGCAGTTCTTC
.,TRBJ1-5,TRBV10-3,many,CAISEGGGNQPQHF,TGTGCCATCAGTGAGGGGGGCGGCAATCAGCCCCAGCATTTT
.,TRBJ1-1,TRBV6-2/TRBV6-3,.,CASSLKVQATEAFF,TGTGCCAGCAGCTTGAAAGTCCAGGCCACTGAAGCTTTCTTT
.,TRBJ2-2,TRBV12-3/TRBV12-4,few,CASSLGLDEELFF,TGTGCCAGCAGTTTAGGTTTGGATGAGGAGCTGTTTTTT
.,TRBJ1-4,TRBV13,many,CASSPGGEKLFF,TGTGCCAGCAGTCCCGGGGGGGAAAAACTGTTTTTT
TRBD1,TRBJ1-5,TRBV6-2/TRBV6-3,.,CASRRDALRGNQPQHF,TGTGCCAGCAGACGAGACGCACTCAGGGGGAATCAGCCCCAGCATTTT
TRBD1,TRBJ1-2,TRBV2,.,CASTRQGRSNYGYTF,TGTGCCAGCACCAGACAGGGTCGGTCCAACTATGGCTACACCTTC
TRBD1,TRBJ2-7,TRBV5-1,once,CASSAGQGVSYEQYF,TGCGCCAGCAGCGCAGGACAGGGGGTATCGTACGAGCAGTACTTC
.,TRBJ2-1,TRBV5-1,.,CASSLAVGSSYNEQFF,TGCGCCAGCAGCTTGGCTGTCGGGAGCTCCTACAATGAGCAGTTCTTC
.,TRBJ1-1,TRBV14,.,CASSLSSGWSSEAFF,TGTGCCAGCAGCCTTTCTTCAGGGTGGAGCTCTGAAGCTTTCTTT
.,TRBJ2-3,TRBV20-1,.,CSSRGTLTPDTQYF,TGCAGTTCTCGAGGGACTCTCACCCCAGATACGCAGTATTTT
TRBD2,TRBJ2-1,TRBV5-1,.,CASSFGLVGTHEQFF,TGCGCCAGCAGCTTCGGACTAGTGGGAACCCATGAGCAGTTCTTC
TRBD1,TRBJ1-2,TRBV13,few,CASSSRQGRGYTF,TGTGCCAGCAGTTCCCGACAGGGTCGAGGCTACACCTTC
TRBD1,TRBJ2-3,TRBV4-1,many,CASSGTGKGTDTQYF,TGCGCCAGCAGCGGGACAGGAAAGGGCACAGATACGCAGTATTTT
.,TRBJ2-5,TRBV12-3/TRBV12-4,.,CASSGAGQETQYF,TGTGCCAGCAGTGGGGCAGGCCAAGAGACCCAGTACTTC
.,TRBJ1-2,TRBV20-1,.,CSASSHNYGYTF,TGCAGTGCTAGTTCACATAATTATGGCTACACCTTC
TRBD2,TRBJ2-3,TRBV20-1,few,CSAGPSGTDTQYF,TGCAGTGCTGGTCCTAGCGGGACAGATACGCAGTATTTT
.,TRBJ2-1,TRBV5-1,few,CASSLGGVGNNEQFF,TGCGCCAGCAGCTTGGGCGGGGTGGGAAACAATGAGCAGTTCTTC
TRBD2,TRBJ2-7,TRBV18,.,CASSPGRVRAEQYF,TGTGCCAGCTCACCGGGGAGGGTAAGGGCCGAGCAGTACTTC
.,TRBJ2-3,TRBV5-6,many,CASSLVGDTQYF,TGTGCCAGCAGCTTAGTGGGAGATACGCAGTATTTT
TRBD1,TRBJ2-5,TRBV4-1,.,CASSQEDRAGETQYF,TGCGCCAGCAGCCAAGAGGACAGGGCCGGAGAGACCCAGTACTTC
.,TRBJ2-2,TRBV5-1,.,CASSLEIGEGAGELFF,TGCGCCAGCAGCTTGGAAATCGGCGAGGGGGCCGGGGAGCTGTTTTTT
TRBD2,TRBJ2-1,TRBV20-1,.,CSARDSGGRFYNEQFF,TGCAGTGCTAGAGATTCGGGGGGTAGATTCTACAATGAGCAGTTCTTC
TRBD2,TRBJ2-1,TRBV24-1,few,CATSDAGTSGEQFF,TGTGCCACCAGTGACGCCGGGACTAGCGGGGAGCAGTTCTTC
.,TRBJ1-1,TRBV12-3/TRBV12-4,.,CAGSLILGDTEAFF,TGTGCCGGCAGTTTAATCCTTGGGGACACTGAAGCTTTCTTT
.,TRBJ1-1,TRBV12-3/TRBV12-4,few,CASSKGGNPEAFF,TGTGCCAGCAGCAAGGGGGGGAACCCTGAAGCTTTCTTT
.,TRBJ1-2,TRBV10-3,many,CAISSLAGDNYGYTF,TGTGCCATCAGTTCCTTGGCTGGGGATAACTATGGCTACACCTTC
.,TRBJ2-7,TRBV12-3/TRBV12-4,many,CASSFRGPEQYF,TGTGCCAGCAGTTTCAGGGGTCCCGAGCAGTACTTC